Following are 6 T cell receptor beta chains from one sample sequenced in a study of CXCR3-negative and CXCR3-positive naive CD8 T cells (dated by TCRdb to between 2018 and 2021). The sequencing machine was a NextSeq 550. The Human TCR Profiling Kit (MiLaboratory) was used to prepare UMI-labeled 5' RACE TRB cDNA libraries. The reads went through TCRdb reprocessing, and each CDR3 protein sequence gets one entry with no DNA. The data table for this sample lists over 35,000 distinct CDR3 sequences. About 15% of the sample lies in the top ten. Sequencing input: memory CD8+ T cells from blood. The sample's cell subset or site label, decoded: conventional CD8+ memory T cells (TMEM), sorted as controls. Receptor source: a human donor in good health. Some clones in this sample may be carry-over from other donors' samples.

This clonotype shows up as medium-sized (0.01 to 0.1%) by frequency. This sequence joins TRBV4-2 and TRBJ2-7. CDR1 is LGHNA and CDR2 is YNFKEQ in the germline V gene. This CDR3 is 15 amino acids long. This chain's CDR3 is CASSQDPTGSYEQYF.

This chain uses TRBV2 with TRBJ1-5; TCRdb reports TRBD1, a call that lacks DNA to check it against. CDR1 is SNHLY, CDR2 FYNNEI, per germline. The CDR3 length is 15 residues. CDR3 residues: CASSEAGQGDQPQHF.

This chain links TRBV20-1 with TRBJ1-3; TCRdb picks TRBD1, but there is no DNA to check that call. This CDR3 spans 15 amino acids. The germline gives CDR1 DFQATT, CDR2 SNEGSKA (reference sequence). The CDR3 here is CSARDRGADGNTIYF.

The chain joins TRBV15 to TRBJ2-5; the TCRdb call, TRBD2, lacks DNA for checking. Germline V lookup: CDR1 LNHNV, CDR2 YYDKDF (reference sequence). There are 14 residues in the CDR3. This chain's CDR3 is CATSREGTGETQYF.

The CDR3 is CASSLGGANTEAFF. This chain connects TRBV7-7 to TRBJ1-1. CDR1 and CDR2 (germline): SSHAT, FNYEAQ (reference sequence). The CDR3 extends over 14 amino acids.

The V gene is TRBV12-5, the J gene TRBJ1-1; the D gene TCRdb calls, TRBD1, cannot be checked with no DNA. Germline values: CDR1 LGHNT, CDR2 FRNRAP. The CDR3 has 16 amino acids. CDR3 loop: CASGLAAGWGGPEAFF. The variable domain in full, completed from reference TRBV12-5 and TRBJ1-1, reads DARVTQTPRHKVTEMGQEVTMRCQPILGHNTVFWYRQTMMQGLELLAYFRNRAPLDDSGMPKDRFSAEMPDATLATLKIQPSEPRDSAVYFCASGLAAGWGGPEAFFGQGTRLTVV.